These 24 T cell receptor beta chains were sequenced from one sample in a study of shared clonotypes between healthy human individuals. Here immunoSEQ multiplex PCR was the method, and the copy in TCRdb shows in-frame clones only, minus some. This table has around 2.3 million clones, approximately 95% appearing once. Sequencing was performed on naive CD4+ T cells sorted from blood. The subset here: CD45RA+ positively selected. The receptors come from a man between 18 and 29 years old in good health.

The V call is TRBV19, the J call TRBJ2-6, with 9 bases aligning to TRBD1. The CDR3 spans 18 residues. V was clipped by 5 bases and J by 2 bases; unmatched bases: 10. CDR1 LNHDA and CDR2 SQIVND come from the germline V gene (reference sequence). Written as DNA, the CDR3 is TGTGCCAGTAGTCCCACCGGGACAGGGAGGGCTGGGGCCAACGTCCTGACTTTC. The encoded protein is CASSPTGTGRAGANVLTF.

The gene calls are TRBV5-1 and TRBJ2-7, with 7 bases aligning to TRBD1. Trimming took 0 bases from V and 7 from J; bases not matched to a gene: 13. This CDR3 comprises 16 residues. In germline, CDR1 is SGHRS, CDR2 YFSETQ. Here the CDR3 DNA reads TGCGCCAGCAGCTTGGAGGACAGGTCAGTCTCGGGTGAGCAGTACTTC. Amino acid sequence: CASSLEDRSVSGEQYF. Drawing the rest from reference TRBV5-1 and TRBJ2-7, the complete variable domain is KAGVTQTPRYLIKTRGQQVTLSCSPISGHRSVSWYQQTPGQGLQFLFEYFSETQRNKGNFPGRFSGRQFSNSRSEMNVSTLELGDSALYLCASSLEDRSVSGEQYFGPGTRLTVT.

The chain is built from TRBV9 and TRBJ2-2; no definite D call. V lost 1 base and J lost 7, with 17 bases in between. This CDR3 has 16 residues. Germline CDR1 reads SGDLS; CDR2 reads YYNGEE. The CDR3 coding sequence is TGTGCCAGCAGCGTAAGGCAGGAGCATTGGGTCGGGGAGCTGTTTTTT. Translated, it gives CASSVRQEHWVGELFF.

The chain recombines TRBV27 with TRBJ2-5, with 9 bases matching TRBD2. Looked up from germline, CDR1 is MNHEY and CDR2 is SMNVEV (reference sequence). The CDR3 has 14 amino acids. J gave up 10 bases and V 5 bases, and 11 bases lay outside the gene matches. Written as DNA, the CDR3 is TGTGCCAGCAGTATTAACCTGCGGGAGGGGGTCCAGTACTTC. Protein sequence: CASSINLREGVQYF.

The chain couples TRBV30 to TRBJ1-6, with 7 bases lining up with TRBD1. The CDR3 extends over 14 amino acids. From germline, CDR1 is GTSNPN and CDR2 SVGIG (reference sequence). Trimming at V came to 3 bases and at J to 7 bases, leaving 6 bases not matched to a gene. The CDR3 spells CAWRAAGGNSPLHF. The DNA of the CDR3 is TGTGCCTGGAGGGCCGCAGGGGGAAATTCACCCCTCCACTTT. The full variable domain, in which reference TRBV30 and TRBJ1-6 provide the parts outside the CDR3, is SQTIHQWPATLVQPVGSPLSLECTVEGTSNPNLYWYRQAAGRGLQLLFYSVGIGQISSEVPQNLSASRPQDRQFILSSKKLLLSDSGFYLCAWRAAGGNSPLHFGNGTRLTVT.

This chain's CDR3 is CASGAGGSAGYTF. The CDR3 DNA reads as TGTGCCAGCGGTGCTGGGGGATCCGCTGGCTACACCTTC. V is TRBV6-5 and J is TRBJ1-2; possible D gene TRBD1, 5 bases. Deletions cut 8 bases from V and 7 bases from J, with 17 bases between. CDR3 length equals 13 residues. Germline CDR1 reads MNHEY; CDR2 reads SVGAGI.

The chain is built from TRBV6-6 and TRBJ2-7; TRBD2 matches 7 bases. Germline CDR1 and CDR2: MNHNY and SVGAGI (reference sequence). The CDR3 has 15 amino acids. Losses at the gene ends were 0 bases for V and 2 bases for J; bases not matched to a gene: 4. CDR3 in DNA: TGTGCCAGCAGTTACTCGGGGGAGGGGACCTACGAGCAGTACTTC. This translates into CASSYSGEGTYEQYF.

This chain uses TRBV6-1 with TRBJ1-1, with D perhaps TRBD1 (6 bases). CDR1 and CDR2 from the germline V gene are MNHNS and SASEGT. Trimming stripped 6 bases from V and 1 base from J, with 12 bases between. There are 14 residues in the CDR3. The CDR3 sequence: CASRDSTGNTEAFF. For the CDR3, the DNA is TGTGCCAGCAGGGATTCGACAGGGAACACTGAAGCTTTCTTT.

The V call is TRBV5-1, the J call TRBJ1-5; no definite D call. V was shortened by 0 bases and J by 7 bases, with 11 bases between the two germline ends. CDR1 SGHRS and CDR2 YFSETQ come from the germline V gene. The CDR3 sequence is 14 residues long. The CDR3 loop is CASSLVGSGQPQHF. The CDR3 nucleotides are TGCGCCAGCAGCTTGGTCGGCAGTGGCCAGCCCCAGCATTTT.

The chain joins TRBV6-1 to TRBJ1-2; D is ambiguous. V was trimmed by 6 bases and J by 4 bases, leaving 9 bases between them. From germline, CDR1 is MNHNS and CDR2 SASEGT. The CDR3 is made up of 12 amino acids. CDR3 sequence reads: CASSQSIYGYTF. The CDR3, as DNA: TGTGCCAGCAGCCAATCAATCTATGGCTACACCTTC.

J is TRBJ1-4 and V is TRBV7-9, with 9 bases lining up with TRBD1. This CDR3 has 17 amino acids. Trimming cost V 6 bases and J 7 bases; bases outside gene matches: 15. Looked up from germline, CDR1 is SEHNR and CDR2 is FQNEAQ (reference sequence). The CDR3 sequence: CASSELWPGQGGEKLFF. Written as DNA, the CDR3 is TGTGCCAGCAGTGAATTATGGCCGGGACAGGGAGGTGAAAAACTGTTTTTT.

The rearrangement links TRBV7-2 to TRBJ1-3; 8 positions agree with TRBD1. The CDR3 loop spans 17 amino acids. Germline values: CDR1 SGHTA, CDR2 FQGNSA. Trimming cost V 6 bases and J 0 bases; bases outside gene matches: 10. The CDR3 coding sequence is TGTGCCAGCAGTGCTAGACCCGGGACAGGCTCTGGAAACACCATATATTTT. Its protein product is CASSARPGTGSGNTIYF.

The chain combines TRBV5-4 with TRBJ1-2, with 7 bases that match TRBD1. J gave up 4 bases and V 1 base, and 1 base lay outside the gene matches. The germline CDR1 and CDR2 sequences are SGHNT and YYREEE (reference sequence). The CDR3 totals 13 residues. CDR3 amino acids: CASSLNRGYGYTF. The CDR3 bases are TGTGCCAGCAGCTTGAACAGGGGCTATGGCTACACCTTC.

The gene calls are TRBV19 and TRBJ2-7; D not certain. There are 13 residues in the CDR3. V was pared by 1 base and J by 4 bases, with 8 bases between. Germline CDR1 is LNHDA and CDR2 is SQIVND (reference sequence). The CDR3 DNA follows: TGTGCCAGTAGTATAGTGACCGAATACGAGCAGTACTTC. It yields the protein CASSIVTEYEQYF.

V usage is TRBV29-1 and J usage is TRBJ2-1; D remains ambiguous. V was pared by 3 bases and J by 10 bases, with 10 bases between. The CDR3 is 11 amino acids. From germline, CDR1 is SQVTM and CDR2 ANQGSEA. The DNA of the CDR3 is TGCAGCGTTGATTCTCGACGAGAGCAGTTCTTC. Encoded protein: CSVDSRREQFF.

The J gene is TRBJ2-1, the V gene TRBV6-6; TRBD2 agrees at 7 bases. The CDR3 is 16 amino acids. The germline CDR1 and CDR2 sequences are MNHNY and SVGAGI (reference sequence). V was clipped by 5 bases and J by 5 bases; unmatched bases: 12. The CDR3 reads CASSLQWASGNNEQFF. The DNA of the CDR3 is TGTGCCAGCAGTCTGCAGTGGGCTAGCGGAAACAATGAGCAGTTCTTC.

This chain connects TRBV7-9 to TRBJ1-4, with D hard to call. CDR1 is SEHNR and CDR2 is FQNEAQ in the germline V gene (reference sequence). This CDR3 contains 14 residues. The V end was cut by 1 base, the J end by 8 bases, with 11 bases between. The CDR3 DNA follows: TGTGCCAGCAGCTTAGTTTCGGGGAACGAAAAACTGTTTTTT. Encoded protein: CASSLVSGNEKLFF.

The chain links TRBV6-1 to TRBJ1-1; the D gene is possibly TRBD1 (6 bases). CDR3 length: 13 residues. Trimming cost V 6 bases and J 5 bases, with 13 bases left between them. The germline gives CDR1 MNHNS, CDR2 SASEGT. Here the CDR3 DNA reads TGTGCCAGCAGGGCCAGGGGTAGAACTGAAGCTTTCTTT. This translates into CASRARGRTEAFF.

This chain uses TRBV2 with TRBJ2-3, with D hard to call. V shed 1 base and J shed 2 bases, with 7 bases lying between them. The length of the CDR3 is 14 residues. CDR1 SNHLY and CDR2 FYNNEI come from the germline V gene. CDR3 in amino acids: CASSEEVLTDTQYF. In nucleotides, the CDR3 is TGTGCCAGCAGTGAAGAGGTCCTCACAGATACGCAGTATTTT.

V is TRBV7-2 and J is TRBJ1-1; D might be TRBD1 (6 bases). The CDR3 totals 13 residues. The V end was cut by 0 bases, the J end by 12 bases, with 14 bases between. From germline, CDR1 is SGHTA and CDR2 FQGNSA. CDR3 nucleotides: TGTGCCAGCAGCTTAGCCGGGGGGGCGTCGACTTTCTTT. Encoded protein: CASSLAGGASTFF.

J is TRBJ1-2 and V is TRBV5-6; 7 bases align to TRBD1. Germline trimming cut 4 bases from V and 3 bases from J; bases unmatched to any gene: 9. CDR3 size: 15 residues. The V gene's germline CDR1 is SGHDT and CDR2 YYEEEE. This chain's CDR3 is CASSVGQFAHYGYTF. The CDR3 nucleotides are TGTGCCAGCAGCGTGGGACAGTTCGCCCACTATGGCTACACCTTC.

CDR3 amino acids: CASSEQGQVTEAFF. The CDR3 region has the DNA TGTGCCAGCAGCGAACAGGGCCAGGTCACTGAAGCTTTCTTT. This chain joins TRBV2 and TRBJ1-1, with D possibly matching TRBD1 (6 bases). This CDR3 is 14 amino acids long. V lost 6 bases, J lost 4 bases, and 15 bases lay in between. Germline CDR1 is SNHLY and CDR2 is FYNNEI.

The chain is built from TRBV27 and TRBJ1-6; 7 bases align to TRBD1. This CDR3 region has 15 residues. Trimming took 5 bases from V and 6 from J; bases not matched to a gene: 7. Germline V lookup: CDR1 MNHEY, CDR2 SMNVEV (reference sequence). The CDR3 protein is CASSVPGQLNSPLHF. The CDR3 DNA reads TGTGCCAGCAGTGTCCCGGGACAGCTTAATTCACCCCTCCACTTT.

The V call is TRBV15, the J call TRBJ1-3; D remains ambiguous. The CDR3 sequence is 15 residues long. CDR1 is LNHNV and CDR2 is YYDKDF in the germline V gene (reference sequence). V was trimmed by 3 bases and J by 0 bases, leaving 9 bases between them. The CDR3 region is CATSRDGASGNTIYF. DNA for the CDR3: TGTGCCACCAGCAGGGACGGAGCCTCTGGAAACACCATATATTTT.